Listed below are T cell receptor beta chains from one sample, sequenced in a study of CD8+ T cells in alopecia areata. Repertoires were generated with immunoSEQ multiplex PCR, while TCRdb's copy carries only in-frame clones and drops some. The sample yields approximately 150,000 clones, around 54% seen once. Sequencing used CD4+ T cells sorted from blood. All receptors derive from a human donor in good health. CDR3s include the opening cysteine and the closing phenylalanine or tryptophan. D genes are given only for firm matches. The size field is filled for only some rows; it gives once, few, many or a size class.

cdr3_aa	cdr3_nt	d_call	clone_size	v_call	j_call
CASSQEGDNRPGGGNEKLFF	TGTGCCAGCAGCCAAGAAGGTGATAACAGACCCGGGGGGGGAAATGAAAAACTGTTTTTT	NA	NA	TRBV4-2	TRBJ1-4
CAISSDSGVPYEQYF	TGTGCCATCAGCTCGGACTCCGGAGTCCCTTACGAGCAGTACTTC	NA	NA	TRBV10-3	TRBJ2-7
CSAGQGANTGELFF	TGCAGCGCCGGACAGGGGGCGAACACCGGGGAGCTGTTTTTT	TRBD1	NA	TRBV29-1	TRBJ2-2
CASSLGSGTGNEQFF	TGCGCCAGCAGCCTTGGTTCGGGGACAGGCAATGAGCAGTTCTTC	TRBD1	few	TRBV5-1	TRBJ2-1
CASSYGSGRGETQYF	TGTGCCAGCAGTTACGGGAGCGGGAGAGGGGAGACCCAGTACTTC	TRBD2	NA	TRBV6-5	TRBJ2-5
CASKGAYQPQHF	TGTGCCAGTAAGGGGGCCTATCAGCCCCAGCATTTT	TRBD1	NA	TRBV6-6	TRBJ1-5
CSVLQEPLNTEAFF	TGCAGCGTTCTCCAGGAACCCCTTAACACTGAAGCTTTCTTT	NA	few	TRBV29-1	TRBJ1-1
CASSLQGDGYTF	TGCGCCAGCAGCTTGCAGGGGGATGGCTACACCTTC	TRBD1	few	TRBV5-1	TRBJ1-2
CSVEQGARETQYF	TGCAGCGTCGAACAGGGGGCTCGAGAGACCCAGTACTTC	TRBD1	NA	TRBV29-1	TRBJ2-5
CASNTGRANEKLFF	TGCGCCAGCAACACAGGTCGGGCTAATGAAAAACTGTTTTTT	NA	NA	TRBV5-1	TRBJ1-4
CSVEKSSGRADTQYF	TGCAGCGTTGAGAAGTCCAGCGGGAGAGCAGATACGCAGTATTTT	TRBD2	NA	TRBV29-1	TRBJ2-3
CSVVYGANVLTF	TGCAGCGTTGTATATGGGGCCAACGTCCTGACTTTC	NA	NA	TRBV29-1	TRBJ2-6
CASSLEGRTEAFF	TGTGCCAGCAGCTTAGAGGGGAGAACTGAAGCTTTCTTT	NA	NA	TRBV7-9	TRBJ1-1
CASSKREIMAYEQYF	TGTGCCAGCAGTAAGCGGGAGATTATGGCCTACGAGCAGTACTTC	TRBD2	NA	TRBV27	TRBJ2-7
CASSDQGYQPQHF	TGTGCCAGCAGTGATCAAGGGTACCAGCCCCAGCATTTT	NA	NA	TRBV2	TRBJ1-5
CASRPGLTMNTEAFF	TGTGCCAGCCGCCCCGGACTGACAATGAACACTGAAGCTTTCTTT	NA	NA	TRBV9	TRBJ1-1
CASSLVGGPETQYF	TGTGCCAGCAGCTTAGTAGGGGGGCCGGAGACCCAGTACTTC	NA	NA	TRBV11-2	TRBJ2-5
CASSLREKQYF	TGTGCCAGCAGCTTGAGGGAAAAACAGTACTTC	NA	NA	TRBV11-2	TRBJ2-5
CASSQLTGVVTEAFF	TGTGCCAGCAGCCAGCTGACAGGGGTAGTAACTGAAGCTTTCTTT	TRBD1	NA	TRBV14	TRBJ1-1
CASSPDISSYNEQFF	TGTGCCAGCAGTCCGGACATAAGCTCCTACAATGAGCAGTTCTTC	NA	NA	TRBV2	TRBJ2-1
CAWSVAGQGTRNTIYF	TGTGCCTGGAGTGTTGCGGGACAGGGGACCCGAAACACCATATATTTT	TRBD1	once	TRBV30	TRBJ1-3
CASSATGTSYEQYF	TGTGCCAGCAGCGCCACAGGGACGTCCTACGAGCAGTACTTC	NA	NA	TRBV9	TRBJ2-7
CASSYGQDFGEQYF	TGTGCCAGCAGTTACGGACAGGACTTTGGCGAGCAGTACTTC	TRBD1	NA	TRBV6-7	TRBJ2-7
CAISGTGINTEAFF	TGTGCCATAAGCGGGACAGGGATAAACACTGAAGCTTTCTTT	TRBD1	NA	TRBV10-3	TRBJ1-1
CASSTNYGYTF	TGTGCCAGCAGTACCAACTATGGCTACACCTTC	NA	few	TRBV6-1	TRBJ1-2
CASSLDRNYGYTF	TGTGCCAGCAGTTTGGACAGGAACTATGGCTACACCTTC	TRBD1	NA	TRBV27	TRBJ1-2
CAWSVNRFEGYQTQYF	TGTGCCTGGAGTGTGAACAGGTTTGAGGGGTACCAGACCCAGTACTTC	NA	NA	TRBV30	TRBJ2-5
CASSQDPQREELFF	TGCGCCAGCAGCCAAGATCCACAAAGGGAGGAGCTGTTTTTT	NA	few	TRBV4-1	TRBJ2-2
CASSLGQVLLGDTEAFF	TGTGCCAGCTCACTCGGACAGGTTCTTCTGGGGGACACTGAAGCTTTCTTT	TRBD1	NA	TRBV18	TRBJ1-1
CASSRDRGQEKLFF	TGTGCCAGCAGCCGGGACAGGGGCCAAGAAAAACTGTTTTTT	TRBD1	NA	TRBV7-9	TRBJ1-4
CATSSDFTANTEAFF	TGTGCCACCAGCAGTGACTTTACAGCGAACACTGAAGCTTTCTTT	NA	NA	TRBV15	TRBJ1-1
CASSRTGGVIADTQYF	TGTGCCAGCAGCCGGACAGGGGGCGTCATAGCAGATACGCAGTATTTT	TRBD1	NA	TRBV7-6	TRBJ2-3
CASSYGSPSRNGELFF	TGTGCCAGCAGTTACGGTAGCCCCTCCAGGAACGGGGAGCTGTTTTTT	NA	few	TRBV6-6	TRBJ2-2
CASSGRGSGELFF	TGTGCCAGCAGTGGCAGGGGCTCCGGGGAGCTGTTTTTT	NA	NA	TRBV6-1	TRBJ2-2
CSVDTGLLNTEAFF	TGCAGCGTCGATACAGGGCTCCTGAACACTGAAGCTTTCTTT	NA	few	TRBV29-1	TRBJ1-1
CASSFSRLYEQYF	TGTGCCAGCAGCTTTAGCCGCCTCTACGAGCAGTACTTC	NA	NA	TRBV5-6	TRBJ2-7
CASSLSTLAGNEQFF	TGTGCCAGCAGCCTGTCCACACTAGCGGGAAATGAGCAGTTCTTC	TRBD2	NA	TRBV11-2	TRBJ2-1
CASSYSWRGNQPQHF	TGTGCCAGCAGTTACTCGTGGAGGGGCAATCAGCCCCAGCATTTT	NA	NA	TRBV6-5	TRBJ1-5
CASSELRTHYTF	TGTGCCAGCAGTGAATTACGGACCCACTACACCTTC	NA	few	TRBV2	TRBJ1-2
CASGLVVHEQYF	TGTGCTAGTGGTTTGGTAGTCCACGAGCAGTACTTC	NA	NA	TRBV12-5	TRBJ2-7
CASVRDYSNQPQHF	TGTGCCAGCGTCAGGGACTATAGCAATCAGCCCCAGCATTTT	NA	NA	TRBV6-1	TRBJ1-5
CSVDKGTDTQYF	TGCAGCGTCGACAAGGGCACAGATACGCAGTATTTT	NA	few	TRBV29-1	TRBJ2-3
CASSMALRLTSTDTQYF	TGTGCCAGTAGTATGGCACTAAGACTTACTAGCACAGATACGCAGTATTTT	NA	NA	TRBV19	TRBJ2-3
CSVGRAPTGELFF	TGCAGCGTGGGCCGGGCGCCCACCGGGGAGCTGTTTTTT	NA	few	TRBV29-1	TRBJ2-2
CASSITGQIYEQYF	TGTGCCAGCAGCATCACGGGACAAATCTACGAGCAGTACTTC	NA	NA	TRBV2	TRBJ2-7
CASSFIGTGANEQFF	TGTGCCAGTAGTTTTATCGGGACAGGGGCGAATGAGCAGTTCTTC	TRBD1	few	TRBV19	TRBJ2-1
CASSTGQSYEQYF	TGCGCCAGCTCAACGGGACAGTCCTACGAGCAGTACTTC	TRBD1	few	TRBV5-1	TRBJ2-7
CSVEQGNYGYTF	TGCAGCGTTGAACAGGGTAACTATGGCTACACCTTC	NA	NA	TRBV29-1	TRBJ1-2
CASSPNSGSTEAFF	TGTGCCAGCAGCCCCAACAGCGGTAGCACTGAAGCTTTCTTT	NA	NA	TRBV7-9	TRBJ1-1
CASSDRVGTEAFF	TGTGCCAGCAGCGACAGGGTGGGCACTGAAGCTTTCTTT	TRBD1	NA	TRBV27	TRBJ1-1
CASSPESYEQYF	TGTGCCAGCAGCCCTGAGTCCTACGAGCAGTACTTC	NA	NA	TRBV11-2	TRBJ2-7
CASRTEFNQPQHF	TGTGCCAGCAGGACTGAATTCAATCAGCCCCAGCATTTT	NA	NA	TRBV28	TRBJ1-5
CASSQRRLPSTGELFF	TGTGCCAGCAGCCAACGGAGACTACCGTCGACCGGGGAGCTGTTTTTT	NA	NA	TRBV11-2	TRBJ2-2
CASSQEGDRGRYTF	TGCGCCAGCAGCCAAGAGGGAGACAGGGGACGCTACACCTTC	TRBD1	NA	TRBV4-1	TRBJ1-2
CASSLDNSNQPQHF	TGTGCCAGCAGTTTAGACAATTCCAATCAGCCCCAGCATTTT	NA	once	TRBV28	TRBJ1-5
CASNIGQINQPQHF	TGTGCCAGCAATATCGGACAGATCAATCAGCCCCAGCATTTT	NA	NA	TRBV6-1	TRBJ1-5
CASSLGGLLYQETQYF	TGTGCCAGCAGCTTAGGTGGACTCCTGTACCAAGAGACCCAGTACTTC	NA	few	TRBV11-2	TRBJ2-5
CAWRDRYYEQYF	TGTGCCTGGAGGGACAGGTACTACGAGCAGTACTTC	TRBD1	NA	TRBV30	TRBJ2-7